The clone carrying this T cell receptor (beta chain) was counted between two and nine times. Its antigen is not known. This sample is part of a study of shared clonotypes between healthy human individuals. Broader study findings: Non-shared clonotypes had lower generation probabilities than clonotypes shared by all four sorted-subset donors. Though the depth was large, rarefaction showed that sorted-subset sequencing was incomplete.

Each subset's genomic DNA was split evenly across several immunoSEQ plates. Profiled with immunoSEQ multiplex PCR; TCRdb holds only in-frame clones, not every one. The sample shows millions of clones, 90% to 95% of them seen only once. CDR3 size: 13 residues. The ends were cut back, 2 bases at V and 3 bases at J, with 5 bases in the middle. The germline V gene encodes CDR1 SGHTA and CDR2 FQGNSA. Sequenced material: naive CD4+ T cells sorted from blood. Subset meaning: CD45RA+ positively selected. The receptor was isolated from a young man in good health. The chain uses TRBV7-2 and TRBJ1-5, with D hard to call. CDR3 loop: CASSLQPNQPQHF. The CDR3 DNA follows: TGTGCCAGCAGCTTACAGCCCAATCAGCCCCAGCATTTT. Full variable domain (missing parts from reference TRBV7-2 and TRBJ1-5): GAGVSQSPSNKVTEKGKDVELRCDPISGHTALYWYRQSLGQGLEFLIYFQGNSAPDKSGLPSDRFSAERTGGSVSTLTIQRTQQEDSAVYLCASSLQPNQPQHFGDGTRLSIL.